This T cell receptor beta chain was captured in a study of blood T cells in healthy people across ages. A single count supports this clonotype. A read error is possible here, since a much larger clone lies one base away. Then a second PCR, running roughly 7 to 11 cycles, was carried out with a sample-barcoded 5' primer and a J-beta primer mix. A template-switch adaptor with 12 random nucleotides tagged each cDNA molecule. TCRdb re-analysed the 5' RACE reads in MiXCR, keeping a single row per CDR3 protein. The sample lists 1.5 million to 2 million distinct CDR3 sequences; 28% were seen once. This CDR3 has 13 residues. The germline V gene encodes CDR1 SEHNR and CDR2 FQNEAQ (reference sequence).

The clonotype comes from a woman aged 25 to 45 in good health. The V gene is TRBV7-9, the J gene TRBJ2-1; D is possibly TRBD2 (6 bases). The last part of the DNA fits TRBJ2-7 better; the J call may be wrong. Sequences were obtained from blood. The CDR3 DNA follows: TGTGCCAGCAGCCAGGGACTCAGGAATGAGCAGTACTTC. This encodes CASSQGLRNEQYF.